Sequencing of this T cell receptor beta chain was carried out in a study of beta chain features in type 1 diabetes (dated by TCRdb to the late 2010s). Regarding the complete study: No differences in mean age, gender distribution, total cell number or subset yield were found between patients and healthy donors. A total of about 100,000,000 sorted cells were examined across all samples, and RNA yield correlated strongly with the number of cells per subset. The study compared the TCRB repertoires of sorted circulating CD4+ T cell subsets in recently diagnosed type 1 diabetes patients with those in matched healthy donors. Regulatory and stem cell-like memory subsets were isolated from only 8 patients and about eight healthy donors, whereas naive and central memory subsets came from all 28 donors. On the study overall, not on this receptor specifically: Shorter templates might be favored by PCR, yet because patient and control samples were amplified and corrected together, any such skew would affect both groups equally. The naive, central memory and regulatory TCRB repertoires appeared to resemble one another more closely among patients than among healthy donors. A moderate but significant shortening of TCRB CDR3 length was observed in type 1 diabetes patients in all four CD4+ subsets. Patients with type 1 diabetes made fewer insertions and deleted more nucleotides at VDJ recombination sites, implying thymic rearrangement abnormalities. Because small numbers of individuals were included in the HLA sub-analyses, any influence of HLA type on TCRB rearrangement was left unresolved. Because cDNA rather than genomic DNA was sequenced, highly expressing activated cells could have been over-represented, although no difference in activation and CD3 levels was found between groups.

V gives up 8 bases and J gives up 2 bases, and the segment between their germline ends measures 14 bases. The CDR3 sequence holds 14 residues, the cysteine and phenylalanine included. The DNA shown is the 42-base CDR3, in frame from base 1. From a lookup of the germline V gene, CDR1 and CDR2 are SGHTA and FQGNSA. There are a few counts of this clone. What antigen it recognizes has not been identified. Base qualities were left out, and no much larger clone turns up one base away. From each donor, a single peripheral blood sample of 95 to 150 mL on average was drawn into heparinised tubes. Naive, central memory, regulatory and stem cell-like memory CD4+ T cells were sorted on a BD FACSAria II using a panel including CD45RO, CCR7, CD25, CD127, CD95 and CD27. All sorted populations exceeded 98% purity. PBMCs were separated immediately by Lymphoprep density gradient centrifugation and were stained directly, without being cultured. So that batch effects would be minimized, each experiment stained and sorted samples in pairs, pairing one healthy donor with one patient.

The High Capacity cDNA Reverse Transcription Kit was used to reverse transcribe all of the isolated RNA, meaning that expressed TCRB transcripts were what got sequenced. Naive, central memory and regulatory T cell samples underwent deep immunoSEQ sequencing, averaging about 3.3 million total reads per sample. After sorted cells were lysed in RLT buffer, RNA was extracted with DNase-treated RNeasy Micro or Mini kits, with the choice depending on cell number. To prevent cross-contamination, each cell subset was processed individually, whereas patient and healthy donor samples were processed jointly. The immunoSEQ multiplex PCR was used to amplify TCRB sequences from cDNA, yielding 87-bp fragments that span the CDR3 region. Sequencing of the amplicons was performed on the Illumina HiSeq platform. Per the source publication's procedure: Synthetic template baselines were used to correct PCR bias computationally, reads within Hamming distance 2 were collapsed together, and singletons that could not be merged were discarded. Reads were aligned against IMGT so that V, D and J genes, CDR3 length and insertions or deletions at six rearrangement sites could be assigned. Clonotype counts were normalized to sorted cell number within each subset before computing true diversity and Gini coefficients with the tcR R package. Repertoire sharing was quantified using the overlap coefficient calculated on TCRB nucleotide sequences. Out-of-frame TCRB sequences from naive cells were analyzed to stand in for the pre-selection repertoire. TCRdb carries this immuneACCESS record with in-frame sequences only. Its versions omit some clonotypes, under half of them owing to an unresolved V gene in the studies checked, with the rest unexplained. The DNA gave D and trimming, while V, J and clone size come from that table. The sample table contains around 450,000 clones; only one count was recorded for over 9.5% of them. Around 0.05% of the sample is taken by the ten largest.

Input material: naive CD4+ T cells from blood. The cell subset or site label for this specimen denotes: true naive CD4+ T cells. The sequence came from a woman under 30 in good health. The rearrangement joined TRBV7-2 to TRBJ2-3; the D gene remains uncertain. The encoded CDR3 is CASLRRDFTDTQYF. The DNA is TGTGCCAGCCTCCGACGAGATTTCACAGATACGCAGTATTTT.